This section outlines one T cell receptor (beta chain) sequence together with its context. The antigen is not known. There are 15 residues in the CDR3. CDR1 and CDR2 (germline): MNHNY, SVGAGI (reference sequence). Trimming took off 2 bases at V and 0 bases at J, with 10 bases between the two ends. Each CDR3 protein gets one entry after TCRdb re-called the reads with MiXCR. The table has around 770,000 distinct CDR3 sequences, 25% to 35% seen once; the top ten hold 13%. The source of the sample is a study of T cell repertoires in cytomegalovirus infection. Overall study: HLA-C-restricted CMV epitopes, recently identified, and well-studied HLA-B-restricted ones were used by the study. Both a matching HLA type and CMV infection were indicated by public TCR beta signatures. Study-wide results and limits: The ex vivo response showed dominance by HLA-C-restricted CMV-specific TCR beta clonotypes. Adding up the frequency of public TCR beta families identified people who carried CMV plus the relevant HLA.

Sequencing used cultured CD8+ T cells from PBMCs, obtained from culture after CMV antigen stimulation. V and J are TRBV6-6 and TRBJ1-1; perhaps TRBD1 as D (6 bases). The TCR was taken from a human donor in good health (CMV status not recorded). Some clones in this sample may be carry-over from other donors' samples. This CDR3 is CASSYVGTMNTEAFF. The DNA of the CDR3 is TGTGCCAGCAGTTACGTCGGGACAATGAACACTGAAGCTTTCTTT.